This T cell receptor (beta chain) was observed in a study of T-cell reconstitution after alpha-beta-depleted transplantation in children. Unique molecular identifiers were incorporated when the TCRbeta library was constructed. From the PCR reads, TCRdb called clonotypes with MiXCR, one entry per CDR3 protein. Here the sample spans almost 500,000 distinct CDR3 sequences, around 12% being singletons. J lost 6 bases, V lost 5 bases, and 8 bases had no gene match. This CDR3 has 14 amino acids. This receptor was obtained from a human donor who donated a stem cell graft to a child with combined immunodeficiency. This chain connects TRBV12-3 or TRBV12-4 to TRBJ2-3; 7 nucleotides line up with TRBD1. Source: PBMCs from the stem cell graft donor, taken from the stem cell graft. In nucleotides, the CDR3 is TGTGCCAGCAGTACCCCTCAGGGGGTTGATACGCAGTATTTT. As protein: CASSTPQGVDTQYF.